This TCR beta chain is from a study of early T cells in non-severe SARS-CoV-2 infection. Looking at the study overall: Sequencing input comprised bulk RNA from unsorted whole blood; chain pairing was not available.

Individual cDNA molecules received unique molecular identifiers. TCRdb re-called the 5' RACE reads through MiXCR, storing one row per CDR3 protein. The repertoire has tens of thousands of distinct CDR3 sequences, around 12% of them found once; the top ten carry 1.3% to 1.5%. This clonotype was recorded only once. The V end was cut by 7 bases, the J end by 2 bases, with 4 bases between. Germline loops: CDR1 KGHDR, CDR2 SFDVKD. The CDR3 runs 11 residues. The sample consisted of whole blood, taken at baseline. The rearrangement joins TRBV24-1 to TRBJ1-1; D is unclear. This receptor was identified in an adult who was a healthcare worker with PCR-confirmed SARS-CoV-2 infection or an uninfected control (not recorded which). CDR3 nucleotides: TGTGCCACCAGGGATAACACTGAAGCTTTCTTT. Its protein is CATRDNTEAFF.